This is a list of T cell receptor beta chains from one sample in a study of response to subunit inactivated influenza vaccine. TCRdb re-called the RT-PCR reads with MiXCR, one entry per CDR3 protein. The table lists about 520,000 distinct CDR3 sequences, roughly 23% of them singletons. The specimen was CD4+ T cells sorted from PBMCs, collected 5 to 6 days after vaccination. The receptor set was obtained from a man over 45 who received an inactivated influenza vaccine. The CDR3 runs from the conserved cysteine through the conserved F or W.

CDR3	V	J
CASRSQGYTEAFF	TRBV6-2/TRBV6-3	TRBJ1-1
CASSLRRNSYEQYF	TRBV7-8	TRBJ2-7
CASSPPAGSGYTF	TRBV18	TRBJ1-2
CASSRGQGIYIQYF	TRBV5-5	TRBJ2-4
CASSQGGQWGTQYF	TRBV4-2	TRBJ2-5
CSVGGQGWMNTEAFF	TRBV29-1	TRBJ1-1
CASTLLGRYNEQFF	TRBV5-6	TRBJ2-1
CASSRTGTGLFEQYF	TRBV11-3	TRBJ2-7
CASGGSSYEQYF	TRBV2	TRBJ2-7
CASSLGPGTTNEKLFF	TRBV5-1	TRBJ1-4
CSARDKAYSPLHF	TRBV20-1	TRBJ1-6
CSAKALRSPLHF	TRBV20-1	TRBJ1-6
CASSYVPQGDTIYF	TRBV6-5	TRBJ1-3
CSARTGTGFREQYF	TRBV29-1	TRBJ2-7
CVSSTSGSSNIQYF	TRBV12-3/TRBV12-4	TRBJ2-4
CSAREIGGYTF	TRBV20-1	TRBJ1-2
CSARGRLGAGNSPLHF	TRBV20-1	TRBJ1-6
CSVLALLGDTQYF	TRBV29-1	TRBJ2-3
CASSPTAYTGELFF	TRBV5-6	TRBJ2-2
CATKRTGNNSPLHF	TRBV10-3	TRBJ1-6
CASSSGTGLMFNSPLHF	TRBV5-1	TRBJ1-6
CASRVAGVEAYEQYF	TRBV28	TRBJ2-7
CASGVGGGTEAFF	TRBV5-1	TRBJ1-1
CASSPAGETQYF	TRBV18	TRBJ2-5
CASSPTSALTDTQYF	TRBV10-1	TRBJ2-3
CASSFGTAYSGANVLTF	TRBV12-3/TRBV12-4	TRBJ2-6
CASSLERGTRETQYF	TRBV5-1	TRBJ2-5
CASSEGARYEQYF	TRBV25-1	TRBJ2-7
CAISLVESYEQYF	TRBV7-8	TRBJ2-7
CASSRGLVGNEQFF	TRBV4-2	TRBJ2-1
CASSSPGLAGMQFF	TRBV6-5	TRBJ2-1
CSASWFYGYTF	TRBV20-1	TRBJ1-2
CSARVSGKDTQYF	TRBV20-1	TRBJ2-3
CASSLSTSGSKQYF	TRBV5-1	TRBJ2-7
CSVVANIQYF	TRBV29-1	TRBJ2-4
CASSLRQGNQPQHF	TRBV12-3/TRBV12-4	TRBJ1-5
CASSLEGLAGATEQFF	TRBV7-2	TRBJ2-1
CASSSREGYNEQFF	TRBV7-2	TRBJ2-1
CASSVVPKPLGNTIYF	TRBV9	TRBJ1-3
CASSRQSYSYNEQFF	TRBV12-3/TRBV12-4	TRBJ2-1
CASSTAGGVTEAFF	TRBV13	TRBJ1-1
CASSQEPTTEAFF	TRBV4-3	TRBJ1-1
CASSIIAGPTEAFF	TRBV19	TRBJ1-1
CSPVGNEQFF	TRBV20-1	TRBJ2-1
CATSQGGAASTDTQYF	TRBV15	TRBJ2-3
CASSSSTGGNTDTQYF	TRBV5-8	TRBJ2-3
CASSRTSGGISQYF	TRBV7-2	TRBJ2-3